This TCR beta chain was identified in a study of metastatic and nonmetastatic thyroid tumors. Across the whole study: Repertoire comparison spanned blood and tumor or nodule tissue of malignant and benign thyroid patients.

Every patient was untreated before thyroid surgery. A word on this clone: Antigen unknown. A read error is likely, as this CDR3 ends without the conserved phenylalanine or tryptophan. Because the CDR3's place on the DNA is in doubt, the DNA is left out and the CDR3 is given as listed by TCRdb.

Original data processing: Built for papillary thyroid cancer, a distant-metastasis classifier drew on CDR3 differences across clinicopathological groups. TCRdb reprocessed the PCR reads using MiXCR. The V and J calls, along with clone size, are taken from TCRdb and not from the paper's own processing. Of about 45,000 clones listed, under 4% are singletons. 12 amino acids form the CDR3, both terminal residues included. CDR1 is MDHEN, CDR2 SYDVKM, per germline. Study outcomes and limitations: Relative to benign nodules, malignant thyroid tumors were reportedly characterized by significantly elevated TCR beta diversity in blood and tumor.

This TCR was recovered from a female donor with papillary thyroid cancer or a benign thyroid nodule (not recorded which). Some clones in this sample may be carry-over from other donors' samples. Specimen: blood. The chain recombines TRBV28 with TRBJ2-5. CDR3 amino acids: CASRDFRETQYI.